This entry is about one TCR beta chain. V shed 6 bases and J 4 bases; nucleotides not matched to a gene: 9. Germline assignment: CDR1 SQVTM and CDR2 ANQGSEA. The CDR3 runs 14 residues. Here immunoSEQ multiplex PCR was the method, and the copy in TCRdb shows in-frame clones only, minus some. The data show approximately 100,000 clones, with just over 90% seen just once and under 1.5% held by the top ten. The data belong to a study of T cell changes during pregnancy in multiple sclerosis. The chain recombines TRBV29-1 with TRBJ2-1; 7 bases map to TRBD1. The sample here was peripheral blood, taken in the second trimester of pregnancy. This TCR was recovered from a female donor with multiple sclerosis, enrolled in a pregnancy study. The CDR3 nucleotides read TGCAGCGTGGACAGGTCAACCCTTTACAATGAGCAGTTCTTC. The encoded protein is CSVDRSTLYNEQFF.